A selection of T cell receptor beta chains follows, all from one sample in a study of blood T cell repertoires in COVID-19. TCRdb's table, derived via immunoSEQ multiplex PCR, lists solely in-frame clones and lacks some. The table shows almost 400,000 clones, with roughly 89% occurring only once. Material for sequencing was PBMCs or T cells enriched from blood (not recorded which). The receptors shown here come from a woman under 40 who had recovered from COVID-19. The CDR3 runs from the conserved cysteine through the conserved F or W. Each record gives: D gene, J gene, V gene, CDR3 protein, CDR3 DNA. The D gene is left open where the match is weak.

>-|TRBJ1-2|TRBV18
CASSPGQNRYGYTF
TGTGCCAGCTCACCAGGACAAAACCGGTATGGCTACACCTTC
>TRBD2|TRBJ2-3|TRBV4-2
CASSQVAGVTDTQYF
TGTGCCAGCAGCCAAGTTGCGGGAGTAACAGATACGCAGTATTTT
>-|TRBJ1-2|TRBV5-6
CASSLIRSGYGYTF
TGTGCCAGCAGCTTGATCAGGTCCGGCTATGGCTACACCTTC
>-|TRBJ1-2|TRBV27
CASSPIPSGDPNYGYTF
TGTGCCAGCAGTCCCATCCCTTCAGGGGATCCTAACTATGGCTACACCTTC
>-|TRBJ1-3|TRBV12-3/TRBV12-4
CASRVASGNTIYF
TGTGCCAGCAGAGTCGCGTCTGGAAACACCATATATTTT
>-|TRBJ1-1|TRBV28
CASSAIRGNTEAFF
TGTGCCAGCAGTGCCATTAGGGGGAACACTGAAGCTTTCTTT
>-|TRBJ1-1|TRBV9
CASSGHNTEAFF
TGTGCCAGCAGCGGACATAACACTGAAGCTTTCTTT
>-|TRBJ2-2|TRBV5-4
CASSLAGTGELFF
TGTGCCAGCAGCTTGGCCGGGACCGGGGAGCTGTTTTTT
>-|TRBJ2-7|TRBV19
CASSGGGGMAYEQYF
TGTGCCAGTAGTGGCGGTGGGGGGATGGCCTACGAGCAGTACTTC
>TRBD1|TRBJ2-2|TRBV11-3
CASSYLQGRTNTGELFF
TGTGCCAGCAGCTACCTACAGGGGCGCACTAACACCGGGGAGCTGTTTTTT
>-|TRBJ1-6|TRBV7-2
CASSLGGHNSPLHF
TGTGCCAGCAGCTTAGGGGGGCATAATTCACCCCTCCACTTT
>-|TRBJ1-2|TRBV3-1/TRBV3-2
CASSQGGRPGNYGYTF
TGTGCCAGCAGCCAAGGGGGGAGGCCCGGAAACTATGGCTACACCTTC
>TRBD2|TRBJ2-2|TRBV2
CASRELAGANTGELFF
TGTGCCAGCAGGGAACTAGCGGGCGCGAACACCGGGGAGCTGTTTTTT